This T cell receptor (beta chain) came from a study of vaccination and CD4 T cells after COVID-19. On the study more broadly: PCR on nasal swabs identified SARS-CoV-2 in convalescent patients, of whom several were mild and one severe. Convalescent donors totaled six males and four females, including two who were Hispanic. Each control culture was treated with a CEFX pool, an HIV-1 Nef pool, or no peptide.

The sample holds a few counts of this clonotype. Its antigen remains unidentified. Cultured CD4+ T cell DNA was sequenced using the Oncomine TCR Beta short-read assay. Cultures of CD4+ T cells served as the source for extracting genomic DNA. TCRdb used MiXCR to reprocess the PCR reads, holding one entry per CDR3 protein. Here the sample spans 6,000 to 9,000 distinct CDR3 sequences, less than 30% being singletons. This CDR3 region has 19 residues. Trimming removed 3 bases from V and 6 bases from J, with 24 bases in between. Germline CDR1 reads MNHNS; CDR2 reads SASEGT. Treatment denoted: approximately nine-day PBMC culture with coronavirus spike peptide pools or control peptides (ViraFEST assay).

The V gene is TRBV6-1, the J gene TRBJ1-6; no definite D call. The sample was CD4+ T cells from blood, cultured in vitro, taken after SARS-CoV-2 vaccination. This TCR was sampled from a human donor who had recovered from COVID-19. The CDR3 loop reads CASSDLAPTLVVRNSPLHF. CDR3 in DNA: TGTGCCAGCAGTGATCTCGCTCCGACACTGGTAGTTCGTAATTCACCCCTCCACTTT.